This T cell receptor (beta chain) was captured in a study of human T cells and chemical hapten exposure. TCRdb reprocessed the RACE reads via MiXCR and lists one record per CDR3 protein. This repertoire shows some 250,000 distinct CDR3 sequences, roughly 7.4% found once; its top ten account for less than 1.5%. The time point is: pre-sensitization, week 0. As for treatment: therapeutic diphenylcyclopropenone sensitization with weekly scalp DPC. The table lists this clonotype with a few counts. V was shortened by 3 bases and J by 8 bases, with 13 bases between the two germline ends. This CDR3 is 13 amino acids long. Germline lookup yields CDR1 DFQATT and CDR2 SNEGSKA (reference sequence).

The sample in question was whole blood, obtained in connection with sensitization to the hapten diphenylcyclopropenone (DPC). The V gene is TRBV20-1, the J gene TRBJ1-4, with D uncertain. The clonotype originates from a man younger than 30 with alopecia areata. Some clones in this sample may be carry-over from other donors' samples. The CDR3 region has the DNA TGCAGTGCTAGGAAAAAGCCCGGGGAAAAACTGTTTTTT. It specifies CSARKKPGEKLFF.